The 2 T cell receptor beta chains listed next were all sequenced from one sample in a study of blood T cell repertoires in COVID-19. Sequencing used immunoSEQ multiplex PCR; TCRdb keeps in-frame clones, though not all of them. The sample shows around 120,000 clones, around 80% of them seen only once. Sequenced material: peripheral blood. These receptors were taken from a man between 65 and 85 years old with acute or convalescent COVID-19.

The chain links TRBV7-2 to TRBJ1-1, with 9 bases aligning to TRBD1. The CDR3 spans 16 residues. The V segment lost 1 base and the J segment 5 bases; nucleotides outside the gene matches: 8. The germline V gene has CDR1 SGHTA and CDR2 FQGNSA. CDR3 sequence: CASSLVTGGGKTEAFF. Written as DNA, the CDR3 is TGTGCCAGCAGCTTAGTGACAGGGGGAGGGAAGACTGAAGCTTTCTTT.

This chain links TRBV27 with TRBJ2-1, with D perhaps TRBD2 (6 bases). Trimming cost V 6 bases and J 2 bases, with 14 bases left between them. This CDR3 contains 15 residues. CDR1 is MNHEY, CDR2 SMNVEV, per germline (reference sequence). Here the CDR3 reads CASSPWGEAYNEQFF. The DNA for the CDR3 is TGTGCCAGCAGCCCCTGGGGGGAAGCCTACAATGAGCAGTTCTTC.